Listed here is a single T cell receptor beta chain. V was clipped by 1 base and J by 4 bases, with 7 bases between them. The CDR3 is 13 amino acids. CDR1 and CDR2 from the germline V gene are SGHNT and YENEEA. This entry comes from a study of blood T cell repertoires in COVID-19. Original methodology: Quantification of nucleated cells was approximated via reference gene primer amplification. This table comes from immunoSEQ multiplex PCR, and its TCRdb copy is limited to in-frame clones, with some not included. That table supplies the V and J calls and clone size; D and trimming were determined from the DNA. The data show 95,000 to 100,000 clones, with about 91% seen just once and roughly 17% held by the top ten.

The sequenced material came from peripheral blood. The TCR was taken from a man aged 50-60 years with acute or convalescent COVID-19. The rearrangement uses TRBV11-3 and TRBJ1-1; D is uncertain. CDR3 nucleotides: TGTGCCAGCAGCTTAGTTCCCGTCACTGAAGCTTTCTTT. This encodes CASSLVPVTEAFF.